These 19 T cell receptor beta chains came from one sample sequenced in a study of cytomegalovirus exposure and HLA in healthy donors (dated 2017 in TCRdb). Libraries were constructed by the immunoSEQ multiplex PCR assay. A mixture of 60 forward primers for TCR Vbeta segments and 13 reverse primers for TCR Jbeta segments was used in the multiplex PCR. The immuneACCESS repertoire file appears here via TCRdb, limited to in-frame rearrangements. These files lack a portion of the clones; in checked studies, under half of the deficit traces to unresolved V genes, and the cause of the others is not known. The table for this sample lists about 160,000 clones; around four fifths of them were counted only once. 0.95% to 1.5% of the sample is in the top ten clones. The sample comprised PBMCs. The receptors originated from a boy aged 2 to 9 in good health and CMV-seronegative.

Comments on this clone: The junction and the germline gene differ at one end; a read error may be behind it. The V gene is TRBV4-3, the J gene TRBJ1-5, with 7 bases identical to TRBD1. The CDR3 runs 15 residues. Germline values: CDR1 LGHNA, CDR2 YSLEER. CDR3 sequence: CASSQDRQGKQPQHF. The CDR3 DNA sequence: TGCGCCAGCAGCCAAGATAGACAGGGCAAGCAGCCCCAGCATTTT.

The genes are TRBV11-1 and TRBJ2-1; TRBD2 matches 9 bases. The CDR3 has 15 residues. With 5 bases clipped from V and 0 bases from J, the junction kept 2 bases outside the gene matches. Germline V CDR1 and CDR2: SGHAT, FQDESV (reference sequence). CDR3 protein: CASSLSGSSYNEQFF. CDR3 in DNA: TGTGCCAGCAGCCTTAGCGGGAGCTCCTACAATGAGCAGTTCTTC.

The gene calls are TRBV2 and TRBJ1-1; no reliable D call. Trimming removed 4 bases at V and 4 bases at J, with 10 bases between. In germline, CDR1 is SNHLY, CDR2 FYNNEI. This CDR3 region has 13 residues. This CDR3 reads CASSATAATEAFF. The CDR3 DNA is TGTGCCAGCAGTGCCACAGCTGCCACTGAAGCTTTCTTT.

The rearrangement uses TRBV7-9 and TRBJ2-1; TRBD2 matches at 16 bases. Germline V lookup: CDR1 SEHNR, CDR2 FQNEAQ (reference sequence). The CDR3 totals 18 residues. V shed 5 bases, J shed 1 base, and the junction held 5 bases outside the gene matches. DNA for the CDR3: TGTGCCAGCAGCGACGGGACTAGCGGGGGGGTTTCCTACAATGAGCAGTTCTTC. Translating gives CASSDGTSGGVSYNEQFF.

The chain combines TRBV4-3 with TRBJ2-5; 7 bases are a match to TRBD2. CDR3 length equals 16 residues. Trimming took 0 bases from V and 4 from J; bases not matched to a gene: 8. Germline V gives CDR1 LGHNA, CDR2 YSLEER. As DNA, the CDR3 is TGCGCCAGCAGCCAAGATCGGGGGGATCTCGGAGAGACCCAGTACTTC. It codes for CASSQDRGDLGETQYF.

This clone has just a few counts. This rearrangement joins TRBV7-2 to TRBJ1-1; 10 bases line up with TRBD1. The ends lost 5 bases at V and 2 bases at J; junction bases unmatched: 5. Germline-derived CDR1 and CDR2 are SGHTA and FQGNSA. This CDR3 spans 15 amino acids. The CDR3 nucleotides read TGTGCCAGCAGCGGACGGGACAGGGGCAACACTGAAGCTTTCTTT. It encodes CASSGRDRGNTEAFF.

The V call is TRBV2, the J call TRBJ2-5, with D possibly matching TRBD1 (7 bases). This CDR3 region has 13 residues. Trimming removed 8 bases from V and 1 base from J, with 11 bases in between. Per germline, CDR1 SNHLY and CDR2 FYNNEI. The CDR3, as DNA: TGTGCCAGCGGGGGGACAGTCCAAGAGACCCAGTACTTC. It is translated as CASGGTVQETQYF.

On this clone itself: Other DNA sequences of this sample code for an identical CDR3. V and J are TRBV15 and TRBJ2-5; TRBD1 agrees at 8 bases. This CDR3 is built from 15 residues. Germline assignment: CDR1 LNHNV and CDR2 YYDKDF (reference sequence). Trimming took 0 bases from V and 5 from J; bases not matched to a gene: 5. This CDR3 reads CATSRDRTGGETQYF. The DNA of the CDR3 is TGTGCCACCAGCAGAGATCGTACAGGGGGGGAGACCCAGTACTTC.

The chain links TRBV4-2 to TRBJ2-5; D perhaps matches TRBD2 (5 bases). The DNA end lines up better with TRBJ2-7; the J call may be wrong. The CDR3 contains 17 residues. Per the germline V gene, CDR1 is LGHNA and CDR2 is YNFKEQ. This CDR3 reads CASSQDRIGEISYEQYF. The CDR3, as DNA: TGTGCCAGCAGCCAAGATCGGATCGGGGAAATCTCCTACGAGCAGTACTTC.

The J gene is TRBJ1-2, the V gene TRBV11-2, with unresolved D. V was cut by 1 base and J by 8 bases, with 20 bases left in between. Germline V gene lookup returns CDR1 SGHAT and CDR2 FQNNGV. This CDR3 spans 16 amino acids. The CDR3, as DNA: TGTGCCAGCAGCTTAGGTGGTGGGCAGACCCGACGGGGCTACACCTTC. Protein product: CASSLGGGQTRRGYTF.

The chain recombines TRBV30 with TRBJ2-4; the D gene is possibly TRBD2 (5 bases). V was cut by 2 bases and J by 7 bases, with 12 bases left in between. Germline V lookup: CDR1 GTSNPN, CDR2 SVGIG (reference sequence). There are 13 residues in the CDR3. This CDR3 reads CAWSRDGVNIQYF. The DNA for the CDR3 is TGTGCCTGGAGTCGGGATGGGGTGAACATTCAGTACTTC.

The chain has TRBV9 and TRBJ2-1, with 10 nucleotides matching TRBD2. The CDR3 has 15 amino acids. The trim removed 3 bases at V and 5 bases at J, leaving 5 bases unmatched. The germline CDR1 and CDR2 sequences are SGDLS and YYNGEE. CDR3 coding DNA: TGTGCCAGCAGCGCAGAGCTAGCGGGGGACAATGAGCAGTTCTTC. This encodes CASSAELAGDNEQFF.

This sequence joins TRBV4-3 and TRBJ2-1; D uncertain. The V gene lost 0 bases and the J gene lost 0 bases, with 6 bases spanning the gap. The CDR3 covers 15 residues. Germline-derived CDR1 and CDR2 are LGHNA and YSLEER. The chain's CDR3 is CASSQDHYSYNEQFF. In nucleotides, the CDR3 is TGCGCCAGCAGCCAAGATCACTACTCCTACAATGAGCAGTTCTTC.

V is TRBV9 and J is TRBJ2-5; 16 nucleotides agree with TRBD2. The CDR3 has 16 amino acids. V gave up 4 bases and J gave up 3 bases; unmatched junction bases: 3. Germline-derived CDR1 and CDR2 are SGDLS and YYNGEE. The CDR3 DNA sequence: TGTGCCAGCAGCCCCGGGACTAGCGGGAGGGAAGAGACCCAGTACTTC. Protein product: CASSPGTSGREETQYF.

This chain links TRBV6-5 with TRBJ1-2, with D possibly matching TRBD1 (5 bases). CDR3 size: 13 residues. Trimming shortened V by 6 bases and J by 7 bases, and 15 bases separated the two germline ends. Germline lookup yields CDR1 MNHEY and CDR2 SVGAGI. For the CDR3, the DNA is TGTGCCAGCAGCCAACTCGGGCAGGGTGGCTACACCTTC. This translates into CASSQLGQGGYTF.

This sequence joins TRBV2 and TRBJ2-1; a weak D match, TRBD2 (5 bases). The V gene lost 6 bases and the J gene lost 3 bases, with 15 bases spanning the gap. This CDR3 has 15 amino acids. Germline CDR1 reads SNHLY; CDR2 reads FYNNEI. For the CDR3, the DNA is TGTGCCAGCAGGGGAGATACCGGGGTCTACAATGAGCAGTTCTTC. Translating it yields CASRGDTGVYNEQFF.

In its sample, this clone was seen once. V is TRBV6-5 and J is TRBJ1-2, with 9 nucleotides matching TRBD1. Germline loops: CDR1 MNHEY, CDR2 SVGAGI. The length of the CDR3 is 15 residues. Unmatched junction bases numbered 8, after V lost 2 bases and J lost 7 bases. CDR3 sequence (DNA): TGTGCCAGCAGTTACGGCGGGACAGGGACGGGTGGCTACACCTTC. This encodes CASSYGGTGTGGYTF.

The chain has TRBV4-1 and TRBJ2-1; TRBD2 matches 14 bases. The V gene end was trimmed by 4 bases and the J gene end by 7 bases; junction bases not matched to a gene: 6. The germline V gene has CDR1 MGHRA and CDR2 YSYEKL. The CDR3 consists of 16 residues. The CDR3 DNA is TGCGCCAGCAGCCGACTAGCGGGAGGGCCTAAAAATGAGCAGTTCTTC. It translates to CASSRLAGGPKNEQFF.

There are a few counts of this clone. The V and J genes are TRBV11-1 and TRBJ2-5, with D possibly matching TRBD1 (6 bases). Germline CDR1 and CDR2: SGHAT and FQDESV (reference sequence). This CDR3 is 17 amino acids long. Trimming took off 1 base at V and 5 bases at J, with 20 bases between the two ends. The CDR3 bases are TGTGCCAGCAGCTTAGATGGGCCGGGACATTCTATGGAGACCCAGTACTTC. Its protein product is CASSLDGPGHSMETQYF.